Below, 16 T cell receptor beta chains from the same sample are listed, as sequenced in a study of T cell responses to AZD1222 COVID-19 vaccine (dated by TCRdb to 2020 to 2023). Library generation was performed with the immunoSEQ multiplex PCR assay. TCRdb holds this immuneACCESS table with in-frame rearrangements only. Some clones are missing; in checked studies, unresolved V genes explain under half, and the rest has no known cause. In all, the sample holds over 100,000 clones, and approximately 90% of those were seen once. Clones ranked in the top ten supply approximately 3.5% of the sample. Explained via the paper, the time point label denotes: baseline before first vaccination. The source material was peripheral blood, sampled on day 0 of AZD1222 vaccination. The receptors were gathered from an adult in good health.

The chain joins TRBV19 to TRBJ2-5; D might be TRBD1 (6 bases). Germline V gene sequence: CDR1 LNHDA, CDR2 SQIVND (reference sequence). The V end was cut by 6 bases, the J end by 2 bases, with 13 bases between. The CDR3 contains 14 residues. CDR3 sequence (DNA): TGTGCCAGTAGGCAACAGGGTTCTCAAGAGACCCAGTACTTC. Translating gives CASRQQGSQETQYF. Full variable domain (outside the CDR3, taken from reference TRBV19 and TRBJ2-5): DGGITQSPKYLFRKEGQNVTLSCEQNLNHDAMYWYRQDPGQGLRLIYYSQIVNDFQKGDIAEGYSVSREKKESFPLTVTSAQKNPTAFYLCASRQQGSQETQYFGPGTRLLVL.

The chain is built from TRBV11-2 and TRBJ1-6, with D unresolved. This CDR3 is 17 amino acids long. Germline CDR1 and CDR2: SGHAT and FQNNGV. With 6 bases removed from V and 0 bases from J, the gap between germline ends came to 15 bases. CDR3 sequence: CASSNLAGSSYNSPLHF. The CDR3, as DNA: TGTGCCAGCAGTAACCTGGCTGGCAGCTCCTATAATTCACCCCTCCACTTT.

The CDR3 sequence is CASSTLGQLYTEAFF. CDR3 in DNA: TGTGCCAGCAGCACCCTGGGACAGCTTTACACTGAAGCTTTCTTT. The genes are TRBV21-1 and TRBJ1-1; the D call of TRBD1 is as the table states it, not checked on the DNA. TRBV21-1 is termed a pseudogene. The CDR3 loop spans 15 amino acids.

This clone was seen a handful of times. This rearrangement joins TRBV3-1 (or the pseudogene TRBV3-2) to TRBJ1-1, with 7 bases identical to TRBD1. Germline trimming cut 6 bases from V and 0 bases from J; bases unmatched to any gene: 13. CDR3 size: 17 residues. Looked up from germline, CDR1 is LGHDT and CDR2 is YNNKEL (reference sequence). The DNA of the CDR3 is TGTGCCAGCAGAGCCTCGTTTGCGGGACAGTTGAACACTGAAGCTTTCTTT. As protein: CASRASFAGQLNTEAFF.

The chain recombines TRBV14 with TRBJ2-7; D is undetermined. Trimming removed 1 base at V and 4 bases at J, with 5 bases between. Germline values: CDR1 SGHDN, CDR2 FVKESK. The CDR3 is 12 amino acids. The CDR3 sequence is CASSQGGYEQYF. The CDR3 coding sequence is TGTGCCAGCAGCCAAGGAGGTTACGAGCAGTACTTC.

The chain employs TRBV5-8 and TRBJ1-1; a weak D match, TRBD1 (5 bases). This CDR3 region has 15 residues. Trimming left V 2 bases short and J 4 bases short, with 15 bases between. CDR1 is SGHTS, CDR2 YDEGEE, per germline. The CDR3 DNA reads as TGTGCCAGCAGCTTAAGGGGTACCGCGGGCACTGAAGCTTTCTTT. It is translated as CASSLRGTAGTEAFF.

V gene TRBV12-3 or TRBV12-4 combines with J gene TRBJ2-6; no reliable D call. The CDR3 runs to 13 residues. Deletions cut 3 bases from V and 3 bases from J, with 3 bases between. In nucleotides, the CDR3 is TGTGCCAGCAGTTTGGGTGGGGCCAACGTCCTGACTTTC. It specifies CASSLGGANVLTF.

This clone was counted only a few times. The gene calls are TRBV19 and TRBJ1-2; 7 bases are a match to TRBD1. Germline CDR1 is LNHDA and CDR2 is SQIVND (reference sequence). CDR3 length: 14 amino acids. J was trimmed by 4 bases and V by 3 bases; bases with no gene match: 5. The CDR3 region is CASSIEGAGYGYTF. CDR3 nucleotide sequence: TGTGCCAGTAGTATCGAGGGGGCGGGCTATGGCTACACCTTC. The whole variable domain, filled in from reference TRBV19 and TRBJ1-2, reads DGGITQSPKYLFRKEGQNVTLSCEQNLNHDAMYWYRQDPGQGLRLIYYSQIVNDFQKGDIAEGYSVSREKKESFPLTVTSAQKNPTAFYLCASSIEGAGYGYTFGSGTRLTVV.

This clone was detected only once. The chain couples TRBV7-9 to TRBJ1-5; D gene uncertain. The CDR3 contains 12 residues. Trimming took off 1 base at V and 6 bases at J, with 4 bases between the two ends. Germline CDR1 SEHNR, CDR2 FQNEAQ (reference sequence). CDR3 region: CASSLGGQPQHF. The CDR3, as DNA: TGTGCCAGCAGCTTAGGCGGTCAGCCCCAGCATTTT.

The chain combines TRBV5-1 with TRBJ2-7, with D uncertain. The CDR3 runs 12 residues. Germline V lookup: CDR1 SGHRS, CDR2 YFSETQ. V lost 3 bases and J 2 bases, leaving 6 bases between the germline ends. The CDR3 spells CASSSFTYEQYF. CDR3 DNA sequence: TGCGCCAGCAGCTCCTTTACCTACGAGCAGTACTTC.

The chain has TRBV12-3 or TRBV12-4 and TRBJ1-2; TRBD1 matches 7 bases. Trimming at V came to 6 bases and at J to 10 bases, leaving 11 bases not matched to a gene. CDR3 length: 13 residues. The CDR3 nucleotides are TGTGCCAGCAGCCAAAAAAGGACAGGCTCCTACACCTTC. Encoded protein: CASSQKRTGSYTF.

This chain joins TRBV27 and TRBJ1-1; D gene unclear. Trimming removed 7 bases at V and 5 bases at J, with 8 bases between. The CDR3 has 11 amino acids. Per germline, CDR1 MNHEY and CDR2 SMNVEV (reference sequence). The CDR3 protein is CASIRGTEAFF. The DNA of the CDR3 is TGTGCCAGCATCCGGGGTACTGAAGCTTTCTTT.

The chain is built from TRBV9 and TRBJ2-7; D is possibly TRBD2 (5 bases). From germline, CDR1 is SGDLS and CDR2 YYNGEE. Between the trimmed V and J ends, which lost 6 bases and 3 bases, there was a span of 22 bases. The CDR3 has 16 amino acids. CDR3 protein: CASIPSTLGALYEQYF. CDR3 sequence (DNA): TGTGCCAGCATTCCTAGTACTCTGGGAGCCCTCTACGAGCAGTACTTC.

The chain carries TRBV23-1 and TRBJ2-6; 8 nucleotides agree with TRBD2. TRBV23-1 is treated as an ORF (open reading frame) with a function not yet certain. J gave up 2 bases and V 0 bases, and 6 bases lay outside the gene matches. The CDR3 extends over 18 amino acids. This chain's CDR3 is CASSQSKSGGAGANVLTF. The CDR3 DNA sequence: TGCGCCAGCAGTCAATCTAAAAGCGGGGGAGCTGGGGCCAACGTCCTGACTTTC.

The V call is TRBV28, the J call TRBJ1-2, with a tentative D call TRBD1 (5 bases). Germline CDR1 MDHEN, CDR2 SYDVKM. The V and J ends lost 5 bases and 4 bases respectively, with 14 bases between them. The CDR3 spans 14 residues. DNA of the CDR3: TGTGCCAGCAGTAAAGGGGCAGGGACCTATGGCTACACCTTC. Protein sequence: CASSKGAGTYGYTF.

This chain connects TRBV6-6 to TRBJ1-2; 12 bases map to TRBD1. CDR1 and CDR2 from the germline V gene are MNHNY and SVGAGI (reference sequence). The J segment lost 6 bases and the V segment lost 0 bases, leaving 2 bases of the junction unmatched. There are 15 residues in the CDR3. CDR3 bases: TGTGCCAGCAGTTACTCGGGACAGGGGGCGAATGGCTACACCTTC. It is translated as CASSYSGQGANGYTF.